The next 21 T cell receptor beta chains were all read from a single sample in a study of cytomegalovirus exposure and HLA in healthy donors. The table came from immunoSEQ multiplex PCR; TCRdb's copy has only in-frame clones and leaves some out. The profile shows 55,000 to 70,000 clones, around nine tenths of them singletons. The sequenced sample was PBMCs. All receptors derive from a woman aged 18 to 35 in good health and CMV-seronegative.

The rearrangement uses TRBV2 and TRBJ1-1; TRBD1 aligns across 10 bases. Unmatched junction bases numbered 10, after V lost 4 bases and J lost 5 bases. The CDR3 totals 16 residues. Germline V gene data show CDR1 as SNHLY and CDR2 as FYNNEI. CDR3 coding DNA: TGTGCCAGCAGTGTAACCCGGGACAGGGGTAGTACTGAAGCTTTCTTT. It encodes CASSVTRDRGSTEAFF. The complete variable domain, with remaining parts taken from reference TRBV2 and TRBJ1-1, reads EPEVTQTPSHQVTQMGQEVILRCVPISNHLYFYWYRQILGQKVEFLVSFYNNEISEKSEIFDDQFSVERPDGSNFTLKIRSTKLEDSAMYFCASSVTRDRGSTEAFFGQGTRLTVV.

V gene TRBV28 combines with J gene TRBJ1-4, with D unresolved. CDR1 and CDR2 from the germline V gene are MDHEN and SYDVKM. This CDR3 has 15 amino acids. V lost 6 bases and J 5 bases, leaving 16 bases between the germline ends. The CDR3 region is CASRIDGAPNEKLFF. DNA of the CDR3: TGTGCCAGCAGAATAGACGGAGCGCCGAATGAAAAACTGTTTTTT. Complete variable domain (other parts from reference TRBV28 and TRBJ1-4): DVKVTQSSRYLVKRTGEKVFLECVQDMDHENMFWYRQDPGLGLRLIYFSYDVKMKEKGDIPEGYSVSREKKERFSLILESASTNQTSMYLCASRIDGAPNEKLFFGSGTQLSVL.

This chain uses TRBV19 with TRBJ1-1; maybe TRBD1 (5 bases). V shed 0 bases and J shed 0 bases, with 14 bases lying between them. CDR1 and CDR2 (germline): LNHDA, SQIVND (reference sequence). The CDR3 loop spans 17 amino acids. Written as DNA, the CDR3 is TGTGCCAGTAGTATAGACTCACGACAGACCATGAACACTGAAGCTTTCTTT. As protein: CASSIDSRQTMNTEAFF.

A single count supports this clone. The chain carries TRBV5-8 and TRBJ2-7, with D maybe TRBD2 (5 bases). V was clipped by 5 bases and J by 0 bases, with 9 bases between them. Per germline, CDR1 SGHTS and CDR2 YDEGEE. The CDR3 runs 13 residues. DNA for the CDR3: TGTGCCAGCAGTTCTCGGGACTCCTACGAGCAGTACTTC. Its translation: CASSSRDSYEQYF.

This clone was observed a handful of times. The chain uses TRBV4-3 and TRBJ1-1; D possibly corresponds to TRBD1 (6 bases). The CDR3 runs 15 residues. V was shortened by 5 bases and J by 8 bases, with 21 bases between the two germline ends. Germline V gene data show CDR1 as LGHNA and CDR2 as YSLEER. CDR3 sequence (DNA): TGCGCCAGCAGCAAATACCTCGGAGGAGACAGGGAAGCTTTCTTT. Its protein product is CASSKYLGGDREAFF.

V gene TRBV5-6 combines with J gene TRBJ1-2, with D maybe TRBD1 (6 bases). Deletions cut 0 bases from V and 7 bases from J, with 16 bases between. Germline V CDR1 and CDR2: SGHDT, YYEEEE. The CDR3 extends over 15 amino acids. The CDR3 DNA reads as TGTGCCAGCAGCTTGGCCCTCAGGGGCGCGTCTGGCTACACCTTC. This sequence encodes CASSLALRGASGYTF.

The chain employs TRBV6-5 and TRBJ2-7; weak D call: TRBD1 (5 bases). V was trimmed by 6 bases and J by 2 bases, leaving 11 bases between them. This CDR3 region has 13 residues. CDR1 and CDR2 (germline): MNHEY, SVGAGI. The CDR3 nucleotides read TGTGCCAGCAGCCGAAGGGGTGCCTACGAGCAGTACTTC. This sequence encodes CASSRRGAYEQYF.

The gene calls are TRBV15 and TRBJ2-2; TRBD2 agrees at 9 bases. CDR3 length: 15 amino acids. Germline CDR1 LNHNV, CDR2 YYDKDF (reference sequence). J was trimmed by 6 bases and V by 3 bases; bases with no gene match: 5. CDR3 sequence reads: CATSSSPSGAGELFF. As DNA, the CDR3 is TGTGCCACCAGCAGCTCTCCTAGCGGGGCCGGGGAGCTGTTTTTT.

The chain employs TRBV27 and TRBJ1-2; 8 bases map to TRBD1. Germline trimming cut 2 bases from V and 4 bases from J; bases unmatched to any gene: 9. The CDR3 contains 16 residues. Germline lookup yields CDR1 MNHEY and CDR2 SMNVEV (reference sequence). The CDR3 reads CASSLRQGFSVYGYTF. For the CDR3, the DNA is TGTGCCAGCAGTTTAAGACAGGGGTTTTCAGTCTATGGCTACACCTTC.

V and J are TRBV28 and TRBJ2-5; D perhaps matches TRBD1 (5 bases). V was cut by 2 bases and J by 7 bases, with 17 bases left in between. This CDR3 region has 15 residues. CDR1 and CDR2 (germline): MDHEN, SYDVKM. CDR3 in amino acids: CASSLDRLVGGTQYF. The CDR3 nucleotides are TGTGCCAGCAGTTTAGACAGATTGGTTGGTGGGACCCAGTACTTC.

This sequence joins TRBV5-1 and TRBJ2-1; D is possibly TRBD1 (5 bases). Looked up from germline, CDR1 is SGHRS and CDR2 is YFSETQ. CDR3 length equals 14 residues. V lost 2 bases, J lost 3 bases, and 9 bases lay in between. The CDR3 sequence: CASSFRVLYNEQFF. The CDR3 nucleotides are TGCGCCAGCAGCTTCAGGGTCCTCTACAATGAGCAGTTCTTC.

This clone was counted once. The rearrangement links TRBV5-1 to TRBJ2-2; 9 bases fit TRBD2. V lost 0 bases and J lost 0; bases outside the gene matches: 12. Germline CDR1 is SGHRS and CDR2 is YFSETQ. The CDR3 spans 20 residues. CDR3 coding DNA: TGCGCCAGCAGCTTGGCCGGAGGGCTAGCGGGGACAACGAACACCGGGGAGCTGTTTTTT. Encoded protein: CASSLAGGLAGTTNTGELFF.

The gene calls are TRBV27 and TRBJ2-3; tentatively, D is TRBD1 (6 bases). V lost 2 bases and J lost 2, with 11 bases in between. This CDR3 spans 15 amino acids. CDR1 and CDR2 from the germline V gene are MNHEY and SMNVEV (reference sequence). The CDR3 is CASSLGQGNTDTQYF. The CDR3 nucleotides are TGTGCCAGCAGTTTAGGTCAGGGGAACACAGATACGCAGTATTTT.

V is TRBV27 and J is TRBJ2-3, with a possible D match to TRBD1 (6 bases). The germline V and J ends were trimmed by 6 bases and 2 bases, with 15 bases remaining between them. From germline, CDR1 is MNHEY and CDR2 SMNVEV (reference sequence). The CDR3 covers 15 residues. Written as DNA, the CDR3 is TGTGCCAGCAGGGCGGCAGGGGCCTCCACAGATACGCAGTATTTT. Its translation: CASRAAGASTDTQYF.

The DNA for the CDR3 is TGTGCCAGCAGTTTCGGGCTAGCGGGCATAAGCACAGATACGCAGTATTTT. Translated, it gives CASSFGLAGISTDTQYF. J is TRBJ2-3 and V is TRBV28; 8 bases are shared with TRBD2. Germline CDR1 reads MDHEN; CDR2 reads SYDVKM. The CDR3 consists of 17 residues. With 3 bases clipped from V and 0 bases from J, the junction kept 8 bases outside the gene matches.

Here the CDR3 reads CASSTARVGAGAEQYF. The CDR3 DNA sequence: TGTGCCAGCAGCACAGCTAGGGTGGGGGCAGGGGCTGAGCAGTACTTC. The V gene is TRBV7-2, the J gene TRBJ2-7, with D possibly TRBD1 on 6 matching bases. Germline-derived CDR1 and CDR2 are SGHTA and FQGNSA. V dropped 5 bases and J dropped 7 bases, with 24 bases sitting between them. This CDR3 spans 16 amino acids.

This clone was seen just once. The chain recombines TRBV19 with TRBJ2-7; D gene uncertain. The CDR3 extends over 13 amino acids. Trimming cost V 4 bases and J 3 bases, with 10 bases left between them. Germline V gene sequence: CDR1 LNHDA, CDR2 SQIVND (reference sequence). CDR3 bases: TGTGCCAGTAGTACCCCGACACTCTACGAGCAGTACTTC. Translation gives CASSTPTLYEQYF. The full variable domain, its missing parts supplied by reference TRBV19 and TRBJ2-7, is DGGITQSPKYLFRKEGQNVTLSCEQNLNHDAMYWYRQDPGQGLRLIYYSQIVNDFQKGDIAEGYSVSREKKESFPLTVTSAQKNPTAFYLCASSTPTLYEQYFGPGTRLTVT.

The chain has TRBV7-3 and TRBJ2-2; the match to TRBD1 covers 12 bases. Trimming removed 4 bases from V and 6 bases from J; junction bases left unmatched: 6. The CDR3 covers 16 residues. The V gene's germline CDR1 is SGHTA and CDR2 FQGTGA. CDR3 bases: TGTGCCAGCAGCTGGGGACAGGGGGCAAAGGCCGGGGAGCTGTTTTTT. Encoded protein: CASSWGQGAKAGELFF.

This rearrangement joins TRBV9 to TRBJ1-1; D is perhaps TRBD1 (6 bases). This CDR3 has 18 residues. Germline-derived CDR1 and CDR2 are SGDLS and YYNGEE. V gave up 0 bases and J gave up 3 bases, with 21 bases separating them. The CDR3 loop is CASSVGRGGRGLDTEAFF. CDR3 nucleotides: TGTGCCAGCAGCGTAGGTAGGGGGGGGAGGGGATTGGACACTGAAGCTTTCTTT.

The J gene is TRBJ2-1, the V gene TRBV6-6, with 12 bases fitting TRBD2. V lost 6 bases and J lost 6; bases outside the gene matches: 3. The CDR3 contains 14 residues. Per the germline V gene, CDR1 is MNHNY and CDR2 is SVGAGI (reference sequence). CDR3 amino acids: CASSPSGRANEQFF. The CDR3 DNA is TGTGCCAGCAGCCCTAGCGGGAGGGCCAATGAGCAGTTCTTC.

The chain recombines TRBV6-1 with TRBJ1-1; D is unclear. Trimming removed 8 bases at V and 3 bases at J, with 4 bases between. The CDR3 has 10 amino acids. CDR1 is MNHNS and CDR2 is SASEGT in the germline V gene. The CDR3 region is CASSYTEAFF. The CDR3 nucleotides read TGTGCCAGCTCGTACACTGAAGCTTTCTTT.